The clone carrying this T cell receptor beta chain has just a few counts. This entry comes from a study of T-cell memory formation after mild COVID-19. About the research overall: TCR clustering was largely donor specific.

V lost 4 bases and J lost 4, with 10 bases in between. The CDR3 is made up of 13 amino acids. Germline assignment: CDR1 SEHNR and CDR2 FQNEAQ (reference sequence). TCRdb called the 5' RACE reads again in MiXCR, with one record for every CDR3 protein. The sample lists under 200,000 distinct CDR3 sequences; roughly 28% were seen once. The rearrangement uses TRBV7-9 and TRBJ1-1, with TRBD1 as a possible D gene (6 bases). The origin of this receptor is an adult woman who had mild COVID-19 (a few samples of this study predate the infection). Cell type and time point are not known. The sample comprised PBMCs or a T cell subset sorted from them (not recorded which). The chain's CDR3 is CASSSRGGTEAFF. The CDR3 bases are TGTGCCAGCAGCTCCAGGGGAGGCACTGAAGCTTTCTTT.